This T cell receptor (beta chain) was profiled in a study of blood T cell repertoires in COVID-19. Germline CDR1 reads SGHRS; CDR2 reads YFSETQ. CDR3 length equals 14 residues. Unmatched junction bases numbered 7, after V lost 3 bases and J lost 5 bases. Clones were read by immunoSEQ multiplex PCR, and TCRdb kept only the in-frame ones, dropping some. Among around 310,000 clones listed, 89% were seen once. The sample comprised PBMCs or T cells enriched from blood (not recorded which). The sequence derives from a middle-aged woman who had recovered from COVID-19. J is TRBJ2-5 and V is TRBV5-1; TRBD1 matches at 7 bases. The CDR3 reads CASSSTTGMETQYF. The CDR3 bases are TGCGCCAGCAGCTCAACGACAGGGATGGAGACCCAGTACTTC.